This TCR beta chain was sequenced for a study of persistence of HIV-infected CD4 T cells. Overlapping HIV-1 Gag 15-mer peptides at 0.85 to 1 ug per peptide per mL were used. Memory cells lacking CD40L and CD69 with high CD45RO were sorted. CD8-depleted PBMCs were stimulated about 19 hours with anti-CD28/CD49d costimulation, CD40-blocking antibody and enfuvirtide. General study points: Compared with CD3/CD28-stimulated cells, CMV- and Gag-responding cells showed lower TCRbeta richness. Antigen-responding cells were enriched for degenerate expanded CDR3beta sequences. Proviral oligoclonality tracked with TCR oligoclonality within the same sorted cells.

The libraries were made with immunoSEQ version 4 in survey mode. TCRdb's copy holds only in-frame clones and misses some; the assay was immunoSEQ multiplex PCR. The sample yields around 60,000 clones, about 69% seen once. Of note for this clone: Its antigen is as yet unknown.

CDR3 size: 15 residues. The starting material was CD4+ T cells sorted from PBMCs after approximately 18-hour stimulation, obtained from a patient who received antiretroviral therapy. This chain uses TRBV1 with TRBJ2-1; the tabulated D call, TRBD1, remains unverified against the DNA. TRBV1 is noted as a pseudogene. The TCR sequence derives from an adult man with HIV who was CMV-seropositive. The CDR3 region is CTSSQDLRGPREQFF. CDR3 sequence (DNA): TGCACCAGCAGCCAAGATCTCAGGGGGCCTAGAGAGCAGTTCTTC.